This T cell receptor (beta chain) was identified in a study of T cell responses to AZD1222 COVID-19 vaccine. Findings and caveats of the study: Spike-spanning, vaccine-associated CD4 TCRs were dominant at 160-218 and 743-854.

Note on this clone: Its antigen is as yet unknown.

Clones were read by immunoSEQ multiplex PCR, and TCRdb kept only the in-frame ones, dropping some. The profile shows more than 120,000 clones, about 86% of them singletons. Germline V gene data show CDR1 as MNHNY and CDR2 as SVGAGI (reference sequence). This CDR3 region has 12 residues. Trimming cost V 6 bases and J 4 bases, with 10 bases left between them. The J gene is TRBJ2-7, the V gene TRBV6-6; perhaps TRBD1 as D (6 bases). This TCR was recovered from an adult who received the AZD1222 COVID-19 vaccine. The sequences come from peripheral blood, collected 28 days after the second AZD1222 dose. CDR3 loop: CASRATGYEQYF. The CDR3 DNA sequence: TGTGCCAGCAGAGCCACAGGGTACGAGCAGTACTTC.